These 4 T cell receptor beta chains were all obtained from the same sample, sequenced in a study of blood T cell repertoires in COVID-19. The assay was immunoSEQ multiplex PCR, and TCRdb's table has in-frame clones only and misses some. Of about 310,000 clones in the sample, roughly 89% were seen once. The sample taken for sequencing was PBMCs or T cells enriched from blood (not recorded which). These receptors came from a young woman who had recovered from COVID-19.

The chain has TRBV18 and TRBJ2-1; TRBD2 is a possible D gene (5 bases). Germline V gives CDR1 KGHSH, CDR2 LQKENI. There are 14 residues in the CDR3. V dropped 6 bases and J dropped 6 bases, with 15 bases sitting between them. The CDR3 DNA reads TGTGCCAGCTCTCCCGGGTCCGGGGTCAATGAGCAGTTCTTC. Translation: CASSPGSGVNEQFF.

This rearrangement joins TRBV6-6 to TRBJ2-3, with 9 positions matching TRBD1. This CDR3 has 13 amino acids. Germline lookup yields CDR1 MNHNY and CDR2 SVGAGI (reference sequence). V trimming: 6 bases; J trimming: 9 bases; junction bases outside the gene matches: 7. The CDR3 is CASRDPGQGTQYF. CDR3 DNA: TGTGCCAGCAGAGACCCGGGACAGGGAACGCAGTATTTT.

The V and J genes are TRBV10-3 and TRBJ2-2, with 10 bases aligning to TRBD2. The junction had 1 base not matched to a gene; V was cut back by 3 bases and J by 3 bases. Germline CDR1 ENHRY, CDR2 SYGVKD. The CDR3 sequence is 15 residues long. The CDR3 DNA follows: TGTGCCATCAGTGAAGGACTAGCGGACACCGGGGAGCTGTTTTTT. Its protein is CAISEGLADTGELFF.

This clone has just a few counts. The chain combines TRBV5-1 with TRBJ1-1; maybe TRBD1 (6 bases). The CDR3 extends over 14 amino acids. The V end was cut by 0 bases, the J end by 3 bases, with 9 bases between. CDR1 and CDR2 from the germline V gene are SGHRS and YFSETQ. CDR3 residues: CASSLGTGHTEAFF. In DNA form, the CDR3 reads TGCGCCAGCAGCTTGGGCACAGGGCACACTGAAGCTTTCTTT.